There are a few counts of the clone carrying this TCR beta chain. Its specificity is not known. Attachment of unique molecular identifiers was made to individual cDNA molecules. TCRdb redid the calling of the 5' RACE reads with MiXCR, one entry per CDR3 protein. The sample yields roughly 34,000 distinct CDR3 sequences, approximately 5% seen once. These data are taken from a study of early T cells in non-severe SARS-CoV-2 infection. Across the study: Whole-blood bulk RNA, unsorted, was sequenced, and chains were unpaired.

CDR3 size: 11 residues. Trimming took off 5 bases at V and 4 bases at J, with 3 bases between the two ends. Germline values: CDR1 SGHAT, CDR2 FQNNGV. Broader study findings: VDJdb matching favored anti-spike CD8 responses, missing private and CD4 specificities.

This sequence was found in an adult who was a healthcare worker with PCR-confirmed SARS-CoV-2 infection or an uninfected control (not recorded which). J is TRBJ1-3 and V is TRBV11-2; no clear D. Sequencing was done on a sample of whole blood. This CDR3 is CASSTGNTIYF. The CDR3, as DNA: TGTGCCAGCAGCACCGGAAACACCATATATTTT.